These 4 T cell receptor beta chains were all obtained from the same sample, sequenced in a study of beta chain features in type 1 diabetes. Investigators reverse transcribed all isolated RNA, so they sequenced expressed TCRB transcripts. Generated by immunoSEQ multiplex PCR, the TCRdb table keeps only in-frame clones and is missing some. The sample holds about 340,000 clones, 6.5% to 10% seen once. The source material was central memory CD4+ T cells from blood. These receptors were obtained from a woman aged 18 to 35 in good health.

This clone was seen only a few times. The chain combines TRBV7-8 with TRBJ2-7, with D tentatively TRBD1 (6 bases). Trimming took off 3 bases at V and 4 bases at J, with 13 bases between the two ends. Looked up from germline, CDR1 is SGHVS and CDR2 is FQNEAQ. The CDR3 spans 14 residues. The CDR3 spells CASSLNRAGYEQYF. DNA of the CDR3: TGTGCCAGCAGCTTGAACAGGGCTGGTTACGAGCAGTACTTC. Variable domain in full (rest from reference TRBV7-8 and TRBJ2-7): GAGVSQSPRYKVAKRGQDVALRCDPISGHVSLFWYQQALGQGPEFLTYFQNEAQLDKSGLPSDRFFAERPEGSVSTLKIQRTQQEDSAVYLCASSLNRAGYEQYFGPGTRLTVT.

The CDR3 sequence is CASSAGTRQYF. The CDR3 DNA follows: TGTGCCAGCAGTGCGGGGACCCGGCAGTACTTC. This rearrangement joins TRBV2 to TRBJ2-7; either TRBD1 or TRBD2 may supply D (5 bases each). The CDR3 consists of 11 residues. V lost 4 bases to trimming and J lost 9 bases, with 10 bases between them. The germline CDR1 and CDR2 sequences are SNHLY and FYNNEI. Supplemented by reference TRBV2 and TRBJ2-7, the full variable domain reads EPEVTQTPSHQVTQMGQEVILRCVPISNHLYFYWYRQILGQKVEFLVSFYNNEISEKSEIFDDQFSVERPDGSNFTLKIRSTKLEDSAMYFCASSAGTRQYFGPGTRLTVT.

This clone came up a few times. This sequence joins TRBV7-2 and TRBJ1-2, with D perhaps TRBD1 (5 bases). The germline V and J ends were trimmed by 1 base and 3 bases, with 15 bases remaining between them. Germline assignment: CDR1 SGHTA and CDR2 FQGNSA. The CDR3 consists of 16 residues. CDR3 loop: CASSLVGQGVDYGYTF. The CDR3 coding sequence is TGTGCCAGCAGCTTAGTTGGGCAGGGAGTAGACTATGGCTACACCTTC.

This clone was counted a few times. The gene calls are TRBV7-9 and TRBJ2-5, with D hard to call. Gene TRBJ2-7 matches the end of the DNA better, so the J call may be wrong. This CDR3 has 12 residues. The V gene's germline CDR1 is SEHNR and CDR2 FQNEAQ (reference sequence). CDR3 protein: CASSTVTYEQYF. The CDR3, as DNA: TGTGCCAGCAGCACTGTTACCTACGAGCAGTACTTC.